The sample holds many counts of the clone carrying this T cell receptor (beta chain). Its antigen is not identified. The V and J ends lost 2 bases and 1 base respectively, with 8 bases between them. Germline values: CDR1 MGHRA, CDR2 YSYEKL. The CDR3 spans 14 residues. These data come from a study of T cells after yellow fever vaccination. Whole-study context: The authors prepared low-cell-number fractions using SMART-Seq v4 Ultra Low Input. Study-wide points: Across the CD4 and CD8 compartments, a small share of clonotypes was present in both. Primary-vaccination clones mostly resurfaced post-booster (about 96% CD4, approximately 90% CD8).

TCR cDNA, made by 5'RACE template switching, carried an added universal primer site and UMIs. TCRdb passed the 5' RACE reads through MiXCR, listing each CDR3 protein once. Of just over 250,000 distinct CDR3 sequences in the sample, about 5.2% were seen once. The chain employs TRBV4-1 and TRBJ1-1, with D unclear. The source material was CD4+ T cells sorted from PBMCs, sampled on the day of the yellow fever booster vaccination. This TCR was sampled from a man aged 18 to 30 who received the YFV17D yellow fever vaccine. CDR3 coding DNA: TGCGCCAGCAGCCAATTGAGGGAGAACACTGAAGCTTTCTTT. Protein product: CASSQLRENTEAFF.